These 26 T cell receptor beta chains originate from one sample sequenced in a study of brain T cells in children with intractable seizures. Clones were read by immunoSEQ multiplex PCR, and TCRdb kept only the in-frame ones, dropping some. The sample comprises about 41,000 clones, over 75% of which are singletons, and roughly 6.5% rests with the top ten. Specimen: peripheral blood, collected at surgery. These receptors were taken from a girl aged 2 to 10 with tuberous sclerosis and intractable seizures.

CDR3 nucleotide sequence: TGTGCCACCAGTAGTACAGGGATATCTGGAAACACCATATATTTT. Its protein product is CATSSTGISGNTIYF. The chain recombines TRBV24-1 with TRBJ1-3; tentative D call: TRBD1 (6 bases). The ends were cut back, 6 bases at V and 1 base at J, with 12 bases in the middle. Germline V gives CDR1 KGHDR, CDR2 SFDVKD. The CDR3 contains 15 residues.

This clone was detected once. The chain links TRBV24-1 to TRBJ1-1; 8 nucleotides match TRBD1. This CDR3 contains 13 residues. Germline V gene sequence: CDR1 KGHDR, CDR2 SFDVKD. The junction had 1 base not matched to a gene; V was cut back by 2 bases and J by 6 bases. Here the CDR3 reads CATSDWTGSEAFF. The CDR3 DNA reads TGTGCCACCAGTGATTGGACAGGGTCTGAAGCTTTCTTT.

The V call is TRBV6-5, the J call TRBJ2-7, with TRBD1 as a possible D gene (6 bases). The CDR3 totals 11 residues. Germline V lookup: CDR1 MNHEY, CDR2 SVGAGI. V lost 6 bases and J 6 bases, leaving 9 bases between the germline ends. This chain's CDR3 is CASSPGAEQYF. The CDR3 nucleotides read TGTGCCAGCAGCCCAGGGGCCGAGCAGTACTTC.

This clone was seen only a few times. The CDR3 nucleotides are TGTGCCAGCAGGGACAAGGTGAACACTGAAGCTTTCTTT. Translation: CASRDKVNTEAFF. V is TRBV6-4 and J is TRBJ1-1; a possible D gene is TRBD1 (5 bases). Germline CDR1 is MRHNA and CDR2 is SNTAGT. The germline V and J ends were trimmed by 6 bases and 0 bases, with 8 bases remaining between them. This CDR3 has 13 residues.

This CDR3 is CATSDSAGTYLETQYF. CDR3 in DNA: TGTGCCACCAGTGATTCCGCCGGGACTTACTTGGAGACCCAGTACTTC. V usage is TRBV24-1 and J usage is TRBJ2-5, with a tentative D call TRBD2 (6 bases). The V and J ends lost 2 bases and 5 bases respectively, with 17 bases between them. Germline loops: CDR1 KGHDR, CDR2 SFDVKD. The CDR3 has 16 residues.

J is TRBJ2-3 and V is TRBV5-1; D is unresolved. The CDR3 loop spans 13 amino acids. Trimming pared 4 bases from V and 6 bases from J, leaving 12 bases between. Germline V lookup: CDR1 SGHRS, CDR2 YFSETQ. The DNA of the CDR3 is TGCGCCAGCAGCACCGGAAAGGCGGATACGCAGTATTTT. This translates into CASSTGKADTQYF.

The rearrangement joins TRBV2 to TRBJ1-2; possibly TRBD1 for D (5 bases). CDR1 and CDR2 from the germline V gene are SNHLY and FYNNEI. The V and J ends lost 8 bases and 4 bases respectively, with 17 bases between them. The CDR3 sequence is 14 residues long. The CDR3 reads CASVPRGLSYGYTF. The CDR3, as DNA: TGTGCCAGCGTGCCGAGGGGCCTTAGCTATGGCTACACCTTC.

The V and J genes are TRBV9 and TRBJ1-5, with no clear D. CDR3 size: 17 residues. CDR1 is SGDLS and CDR2 is YYNGEE in the germline V gene. The V end was cut by 4 bases, the J end by 0 bases, with 17 bases between. The CDR3 DNA reads TGTGCCAGCAGCCCCACCTCCGACGGGTATAGCAATCAGCCCCAGCATTTT. It translates to CASSPTSDGYSNQPQHF.

This chain connects TRBV2 to TRBJ2-7; D uncertain. In germline, CDR1 is SNHLY, CDR2 FYNNEI. This CDR3 has 15 amino acids. The V end was cut by 7 bases, the J end by 0 bases, with 16 bases between. CDR3 loop: CASKGALTSSYEQYF. For the CDR3, the DNA is TGTGCCAGCAAAGGTGCGCTTACAAGCTCCTACGAGCAGTACTTC.

V usage is TRBV24-1 and J usage is TRBJ2-1, with 7 bases aligning to TRBD1. V lost 0 bases and J lost 9; bases outside the gene matches: 13. This CDR3 is built from 17 residues. Germline CDR1 and CDR2: KGHDR and SFDVKD. CDR3 residues: CATSDLYDNRGGAEQFF. In DNA, the CDR3 is TGTGCCACCAGTGATTTGTATGACAACAGGGGTGGCGCTGAGCAGTTCTTC.

This chain joins TRBV14 and TRBJ1-1; D call uncertain. The CDR3 runs to 16 residues. With 3 bases removed from V and 1 base from J, the gap between germline ends came to 15 bases. Germline lookup yields CDR1 SGHDN and CDR2 FVKESK. The CDR3 loop is CASSQTQVEGNTEAFF. CDR3 sequence (DNA): TGTGCCAGCAGCCAGACCCAGGTAGAAGGGAACACTGAAGCTTTCTTT.

The CDR3 DNA reads TGTGCCAGCAGTTACCGTACCCCAGAGATCTATGGCTACACCTTC. Translated: CASSYRTPEIYGYTF. V and J are TRBV6-6 and TRBJ1-2; no clear D gene. Germline V CDR1 and CDR2: MNHNY, SVGAGI (reference sequence). CDR3 length: 15 residues. The germline V and J ends were trimmed by 2 bases and 4 bases, with 14 bases remaining between them.

The V gene is TRBV4-2, the J gene TRBJ1-2; D remains ambiguous. The germline V gene has CDR1 LGHNA and CDR2 YNFKEQ. V was pared by 4 bases and J by 4 bases, with 13 bases between. This CDR3 has 14 residues. CDR3 sequence: CASSPRGGPYGYTF. The DNA of the CDR3 is TGTGCCAGCAGCCCCCGAGGAGGCCCCTATGGCTACACCTTC.

The CDR3, as DNA: TGTGCCAGCAGCTATAACAGGGCGCAAACAGGGGGTCCCGAGGCTTTCTTT. This encodes CASSYNRAQTGGPEAFF. The V gene is TRBV7-3, the J gene TRBJ1-1; TRBD1 agrees at 8 bases. In germline, CDR1 is SGHTA, CDR2 FQGTGA. The V segment lost 4 bases and the J segment 11 bases; nucleotides outside the gene matches: 21. This CDR3 region has 17 residues.

The rearrangement uses TRBV6-5 and TRBJ2-5; a weak D match, TRBD2 (5 bases). The CDR3 extends over 15 amino acids. CDR1 and CDR2 (germline): MNHEY, SVGAGI. The germline V and J ends were trimmed by 0 bases and 2 bases, with 10 bases remaining between them. CDR3 sequence reads: CASSYSARRQETQYF. The CDR3 nucleotides read TGTGCCAGCAGTTACTCGGCTAGGAGGCAAGAGACCCAGTACTTC.

The rearrangement uses TRBV5-1 and TRBJ1-1; TRBD1 matches 8 bases. V was pared by 0 bases and J by 7 bases, with 5 bases of the junction left unmatched. CDR3 length: 14 residues. The germline CDR1 and CDR2 sequences are SGHRS and YFSETQ. Here the CDR3 DNA reads TGCGCCAGCAGCTTGGGCCCTGACAGGGGTGAAGCTTTCTTT. Protein product: CASSLGPDRGEAFF.

The chain links TRBV11-2 to TRBJ2-7; D call uncertain. In germline, CDR1 is SGHAT, CDR2 FQNNGV. V was clipped by 2 bases and J by 4 bases, with 6 bases between them. This CDR3 comprises 12 residues. CDR3 protein: CASSLPGYEQYV. The CDR3 DNA follows: TGTGCCAGCAGCTTACCTGGGTACGAGCAGTACGTC.

The chain employs TRBV10-3 and TRBJ2-3; 11 positions agree with TRBD1. V was clipped by 2 bases and J by 3 bases; unmatched bases: 4. The CDR3 sequence is 16 residues long. Germline CDR1 reads ENHRY; CDR2 reads SYGVKD. Written as DNA, the CDR3 is TGTGCCATCAGTGAGCCGGGACAGGGGGAAACAGATACGCAGTATTTT. Translated, it gives CAISEPGQGETDTQYF.

The chain recombines TRBV14 with TRBJ2-3, with D hard to call. The CDR3 covers 13 residues. Trimming left V 0 bases short and J 4 bases short, with 5 bases between. Germline values: CDR1 SGHDN, CDR2 FVKESK. CDR3 sequence (DNA): TGTGCCAGCAGCCAAGATTGGGCAGATACGCAGTATTTT. It is translated as CASSQDWADTQYF.

This clone was counted once. V usage is TRBV2 and J usage is TRBJ1-1; possible D gene TRBD1, 5 bases. V was trimmed by 1 base and J by 3 bases, leaving 9 bases between them. CDR3 size: 14 residues. Per germline, CDR1 SNHLY and CDR2 FYNNEI. DNA of the CDR3: TGTGCCAGCAGTGAAGACCGACAGTACACTGAAGCTTTCTTT. Its protein is CASSEDRQYTEAFF.

V gene TRBV9 combines with J gene TRBJ2-5, with D possibly being TRBD1 or TRBD2 (5 bases each). V lost 3 bases and J lost 4, with 13 bases in between. The CDR3 is made up of 14 amino acids. CDR1 and CDR2 (germline): SGDLS, YYNGEE. CDR3 protein: CASSAFRGPETQYF. CDR3 DNA sequence: TGTGCCAGCAGCGCCTTTCGGGGCCCAGAGACCCAGTACTTC.

This chain uses TRBV11-2 with TRBJ2-7; D might be TRBD1 (5 bases). Germline V gives CDR1 SGHAT, CDR2 FQNNGV. V was cut by 0 bases and J by 1 base, with 7 bases left in between. The CDR3 loop spans 14 amino acids. As DNA, the CDR3 is TGTGCCAGCAGCTTAGATAGGGGATCCTACGAGCAGTACGTC. This gives the protein CASSLDRGSYEQYV.

This sequence joins TRBV5-1 and TRBJ1-1; D call uncertain. Germline CDR1 reads SGHRS; CDR2 reads YFSETQ. The CDR3 is 14 residues long. V lost 0 bases to trimming and J lost 1 base, with 7 bases between them. The CDR3 bases are TGCGCCAGCAGCTTGGGGGTGGCGAACACTGAAGCTTTCTTT. Amino acid sequence: CASSLGVANTEAFF.

The chain links TRBV18 to TRBJ1-5; D gene uncertain. V lost 1 base, J lost 7 bases, and 11 bases lay in between. CDR1 KGHSH and CDR2 LQKENI come from the germline V gene. The CDR3 consists of 14 residues. The CDR3 sequence is CASSPLDGGQPQHF. The CDR3 DNA is TGTGCCAGCTCACCACTGGACGGAGGGCAGCCCCAGCATTTT.

The rearrangement joins TRBV24-1 to TRBJ2-2; D not resolved. CDR3 length equals 13 residues. V lost 4 bases and J 3 bases, leaving 5 bases between the germline ends. From germline, CDR1 is KGHDR and CDR2 SFDVKD. The DNA of the CDR3 is TGTGCCACCAGTGACCTGTACACCGGGGAGCTGTTTTTT. Its protein product is CATSDLYTGELFF.

The chain joins TRBV5-1 to TRBJ2-7; 9 nucleotides agree with TRBD1. The CDR3 is made up of 16 amino acids. V lost 1 base and J lost 7; bases outside the gene matches: 12. From germline, CDR1 is SGHRS and CDR2 YFSETQ. The CDR3 DNA is TGCGCCAGCAGCTTGTTACCGGGACAGGGAGGGTCGGAGCAGTACTTC. It specifies CASSLLPGQGGSEQYF.